This paragraph covers one T cell receptor beta chain sequence. These data belong to a study of blood T cell repertoires in COVID-19. Study information: Acute-phase and convalescent COVID-19 samples originated in the United States, Italy and Spain. Sources were T cells, B-cell-depleted T cells, or PBMCs; the material itself was cDNA or gDNA.

In the authors' methods: The authors estimated nucleated cell counts from reference gene primer amplification. Repertoires were generated with immunoSEQ multiplex PCR, while TCRdb's copy carries only in-frame clones and drops some. D and trimming come from the DNA, and the V and J calls and clone size come from that table. This sample has about 140,000 clones, with 80% to 85% found just once. The CDR3 length is 15 residues. Sequenced input: peripheral blood. This chain joins TRBV21-1 and TRBJ1-1. TRBV21-1 is described as a pseudogene. This TCR came from an older woman with acute or convalescent COVID-19. Written as DNA, the CDR3 is TGTGCCAGCAGCGCCCGGAACGGGTTGAACACTGAAGCTTTCTTT. Translating it yields CASSARNGLNTEAFF.